This TCR beta chain was recovered during a study of blood T cell repertoires in COVID-19. Overall study: Acute-phase and convalescent COVID-19 samples originated in the United States, Italy and Spain. PBMCs, B-cell-depleted T cells, or T cells provided the cDNA or gDNA that made up the material.

Under the authors' procedure: Amplifying reference gene primers gave estimates of nucleated cell counts. Profiling relied on immunoSEQ multiplex PCR, and the TCRdb table lists in-frame clones only, not all of them. V, J and clone size reflect that table, while D and trimming were determined from the DNA. The sample consists of roughly 250,000 clones, approximately 83% of them appearing once. The clonotype was recovered from a woman in her forties or fifties with acute or convalescent COVID-19. Sequences were obtained from peripheral blood.

CDR3 nucleotides: TGTGCCAGCAGTCTTGGGACTAGCGGGACCTACAATGAGCAGTTCTTC. The encoded protein is CASSLGTSGTYNEQFF. The chain has TRBV27 and TRBJ2-1, with 13 positions matching TRBD2. Germline V lookup: CDR1 MNHEY, CDR2 SMNVEV (reference sequence). This CDR3 comprises 16 residues. Trimming cost V 5 bases and J 2 bases; bases outside gene matches: 3.